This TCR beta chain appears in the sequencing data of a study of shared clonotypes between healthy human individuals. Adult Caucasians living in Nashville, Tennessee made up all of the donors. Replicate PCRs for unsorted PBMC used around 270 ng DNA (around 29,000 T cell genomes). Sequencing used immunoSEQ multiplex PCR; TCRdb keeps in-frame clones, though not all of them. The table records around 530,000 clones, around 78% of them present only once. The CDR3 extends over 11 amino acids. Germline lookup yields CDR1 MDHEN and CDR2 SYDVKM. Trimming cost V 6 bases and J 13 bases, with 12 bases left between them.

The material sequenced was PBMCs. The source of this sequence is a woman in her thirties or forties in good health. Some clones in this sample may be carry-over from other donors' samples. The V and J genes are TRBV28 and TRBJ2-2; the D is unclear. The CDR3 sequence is CASSRRLGLFF. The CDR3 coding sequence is TGTGCCAGCAGCCGACGGCTGGGGCTGTTTTTT.